This T cell receptor beta chain was obtained from a study of cytomegalovirus exposure and HLA in healthy donors. With 5 bases clipped from V and 10 bases from J, the junction kept 18 bases outside the gene matches. Germline assignment: CDR1 MRHNA and CDR2 SNTAGT. This CDR3 has 18 residues. In the PCR, 60 Vbeta and 13 Jbeta primers were used. The protocol was immunoSEQ multiplex PCR, while the TCRdb copy is restricted to in-frame clones and leaves out a portion. This sample yields 120,000 or so clones, of which approximately 17% are seen a single time; around 2.6% belongs to the top ten. This clone was counted a few times.

This receptor was obtained from a female donor in good health and CMV-seropositive. This chain links TRBV6-4 with TRBJ1-6; 9 positions match TRBD1. The sample comprised PBMCs. In DNA form, the CDR3 reads TGTGCCAGCAGTTCTCAACGGAATAACAGGGGGCTCGTCTCACCCCTCCACTTT. It codes for CASSSQRNNRGLVSPLHF.